The 2 T cell receptor beta chains presented below share a single source sample, sequenced in a study of OX40 agonist ivuxolimab in advanced cancers. The repertoire was sequenced with immunoSEQ multiplex PCR; TCRdb's copy has only in-frame clones and lacks some. Here the sample spans 60,000 or so clones, around 87% being singletons. Specimen: CD4+ or CD8+ T cells sorted from blood, collected in a trial of the OX40 agonist ivuxolimab. Receptors were obtained from an adult with an advanced solid tumor such as melanoma, head and neck, liver or kidney cancer.

The chain combines TRBV7-2 with TRBJ2-7; 9 bases line up with TRBD1. Germline values: CDR1 SGHTA, CDR2 FQGNSA. V trimming: 5 bases; J trimming: 5 bases; junction bases outside the gene matches: 7. The CDR3 is 14 amino acids. CDR3 bases: TGTGCCAGCAGCCTTCGGGACAGGGTCGACGAGCAGTACTTC. This translates into CASSLRDRVDEQYF.

This clone was seen many times. The chain employs TRBV6-5 and TRBJ1-5; no reliable D call. The V gene's germline CDR1 is MNHEY and CDR2 SVGAGI. CDR3 length equals 15 residues. The V gene lost 6 bases and the J gene lost 6 bases, with 18 bases spanning the gap. CDR3 loop: CASRSIGREGQPQHF. CDR3 nucleotides: TGTGCCAGCAGATCCATCGGGAGGGAGGGTCAGCCCCAGCATTTT.